A selection of T cell receptor beta chains follows, all from one sample in a study of T cell responses to AZD1222 COVID-19 vaccine. The protocol was immunoSEQ multiplex PCR, while the TCRdb copy is restricted to in-frame clones and leaves out a portion. The table records 150,000 to 160,000 clones, 90% of them present only once. This material consisted of peripheral blood, taken on day 0 of AZD1222 vaccination. Source of these receptors: an adult in good health. Both conserved end residues are part of each CDR3. The order of the fields is J gene, clone size, D gene, V gene, CDR3 protein, CDR3 DNA. D genes are given only for firm matches. Only some rows state a clone size, as once, few, many or a class for expanded clones.

>TRBJ2-3|-|-|TRBV11-3
CASSPPETTDTQYF
TGTGCCAGCAGCCCTCCAGAAACCACAGATACGCAGTATTTT
>TRBJ2-3|-|TRBD1|TRBV11-3
CASSTGTGSTDTQYF
TGTGCCAGCAGCACGGGGACAGGAAGCACAGATACGCAGTATTTT
>TRBJ1-1|-|-|TRBV25-1
CASSESSNTEAFF
TGTGCCAGCAGTGAATCCTCGAACACTGAAGCTTTCTTT
>TRBJ2-7|-|TRBD2|TRBV19
CASSMTTSQTYEQYF
TGTGCCAGTAGTATGACGACTAGCCAAACCTACGAGCAGTACTTC
>TRBJ2-2|once|-|TRBV7-9
CASSPQIPRDGDTGELFF
TGTGCCAGCAGCCCCCAGATCCCCAGGGATGGGGACACCGGGGAGCTGTTTTTT
>TRBJ1-5|-|-|TRBV19
CATKRGWNSNQPQHF
TGTGCCACTAAGAGGGGCTGGAATAGCAATCAGCCCCAGCATTTT
>TRBJ2-5|-|-|TRBV24-1
CATSSRDQETQYF
TGTGCCACCAGTTCCCGGGACCAAGAGACCCAGTACTTC
>TRBJ2-3|-|-|TRBV24-1
CATSGQYQDTQYF
TGTGCCACTTCGGGACAATACCAAGATACGCAGTATTTT
>TRBJ1-1|-|TRBD1|TRBV19
CASSGNRGLNTEAFF
TGTGCCAGTAGTGGGAACAGGGGATTGAACACTGAAGCTTTCTTT
>TRBJ2-7|-|TRBD2|TRBV15
CATSRDLGAGGYEQYF
TGTGCCACCAGCAGAGACTTAGGGGCGGGAGGCTACGAGCAGTACTTC
>TRBJ2-5|-|TRBD1|TRBV6-2/TRBV6-3
CASSIQGKTQYF
TGTGCCAGCAGCATACAGGGGAAGACCCAGTACTTC
>TRBJ1-4|-|-|TRBV5-1
CASSSGSRHEKLFF
TGCGCCAGCAGCTCAGGGAGTAGGCATGAAAAACTGTTTTTT
>TRBJ1-2|-|-|TRBV30
CAWNGRFYGYTF
TGTGCCTGGAACGGCAGATTCTATGGCTACACCTTC
>TRBJ2-2|-|-|TRBV18
CASSPDTGELFF
TGTGCCAGCTCACCCGACACCGGGGAGCTGTTTTTT
>TRBJ1-1|-|-|TRBV6-1
CASSEEGVTTEAFF
TGTGCCAGCAGTGAAGAGGGCGTGACCACTGAAGCTTTCTTT
>TRBJ2-7|-|-|TRBV5-1
CASSQTGLSSYEQYF
TGCGCCAGCAGCCAGACAGGACTTAGCTCCTACGAGCAGTACTTC
>TRBJ2-1|once|-|TRBV3-1/TRBV3-2
CASSQDAYNEQFF
TGTGCCAGCAGCCAAGATGCATACAATGAGCAGTTCTTC
>TRBJ2-7|few|TRBD1|TRBV6-5
CASSYPTGQGNYEQYF
TGTGCCAGCAGTTACCCAACGGGACAGGGAAATTACGAGCAGTACTTC
>TRBJ2-2|-|TRBD2|TRBV9
CASSPSGLAVAGELFF
TGTGCCAGCAGCCCATCGGGACTAGCGGTCGCCGGGGAGCTGTTTTTT
>TRBJ2-7|-|TRBD1|TRBV9
CASSGTGTGTYEQYF
TGTGCCAGCAGCGGTACCGGGACAGGGACCTACGAGCAGTACTTC
>TRBJ2-6|once|-|TRBV4-2
CASSQEAPVILSGANVLTF
TGTGCCAGCAGTCAAGAGGCGCCAGTAATCCTCTCTGGGGCCAACGTCCTGACTTTC
>TRBJ2-5|-|TRBD1|TRBV11-2
CASSFSGTDKETQYF
TGTGCCAGCAGCTTTAGTGGGACAGATAAAGAGACCCAGTACTTC